There are a few counts of the clone carrying this T cell receptor (beta chain). Germline CDR1 SGHTS, CDR2 YDEGEE. This CDR3 has 11 residues. The V gene lost 6 bases and the J gene lost 8 bases, with 9 bases spanning the gap. The entry originates in a study of CD8+ T cells in alopecia areata. Reverse transcription of extracted RNA yielded cDNA, which provided the sequencing template. Produced via immunoSEQ multiplex PCR; TCRdb's table is partial and in-frame only. The repertoire includes tens of thousands of clones, roughly 60% of them detected once, and approximately 19% sits in the top ten. V is TRBV5-8 and J is TRBJ2-1; no clear D. This TCR derives from a human donor with alopecia areata. This specimen consisted of CD8+ T cells sorted from blood, obtained at week 0. Here the CDR3 DNA reads TGTGCCAGCATCGTACATCATGAGCAGTTCTTC. Protein product: CASIVHHEQFF.